These T cell receptor beta chains were read from a single sample in a study of T cell repertoires in cytomegalovirus infection. TCRdb ran MiXCR on the reads and lists one entry per CDR3 protein. Here the sample spans approximately 910,000 distinct CDR3 sequences, about a third being singletons. For these TCRs, the target antigens are not known. This specimen consisted of cultured CD8+ T cells from PBMCs, obtained from culture after CMV antigen stimulation. Receptors were obtained from a human donor in good health (CMV status not recorded). Some clones in this sample may be carry-over from other donors' samples. Each CDR3 is given without its conserved first and last residue. Each record gives: clone size, V gene, J gene, CDR3 protein. The size entry is marked missing in some rows and otherwise reads once, few, many or a size class.

NA	TRBV7-6	TRBJ1-5	ASSQEGPNQPQH
NA	TRBV6-8	TRBJ2-2	VSTDLGGRTGELF
few	TRBV11-1	TRBJ2-1	ASSPKRGRDNEQF
NA	TRBV24-1	TRBJ2-6	ATSGSDSSGANVLT
NA	TRBV19	TRBJ1-1	ASRLGGAAEAF
few	TRBV20-1	TRBJ1-2	SAPRSYGYT
few	TRBV6-2/TRBV6-3	TRBJ2-6	ASTSEGTGSSFSGANVLT
NA	TRBV2	TRBJ2-2	AGSGGANTGELF
NA	TRBV27	TRBJ1-2	ASSSWTGLSNYGYT
NA	TRBV29-1	TRBJ1-1	SVMGQGATEAF
NA	TRBV6-6	TRBJ2-3	ASRTYTDTQY
NA	TRBV6-6	TRBJ2-3	ASSYSGRDTDTQY
few	TRBV4-1	TRBJ1-4	ASSPPSWPPEGLF
NA	TRBV12-3/TRBV12-4	TRBJ1-6	ASSLVGFNSPLH
NA	TRBV19	TRBJ1-5	ASSIRGKSNQPQH
many	TRBV7-2	TRBJ2-3	ASSLGPTDTQY
NA	TRBV27	TRBJ1-5	ASSLWGRASYQPQH
few	TRBV11-2	TRBJ2-2	ASSFQVPGELF
NA	TRBV4-3	TRBJ2-1	ASSPGVWGGDYNEQF
NA	TRBV10-3	TRBJ2-1	AIKGEDYEQF
many	TRBV7-8	TRBJ2-1	ASSSTGGGFYEQF
few	TRBV7-9	TRBJ2-1	ASSSLDNSYNEQF
NA	TRBV7-2	TRBJ2-7	ASRRRDRSYEQY
NA	TRBV24-1	TRBJ2-5	ATSELNKSGAETQY
few	TRBV5-4	TRBJ2-1	ASSSWDSYNEQF
many	TRBV7-8	TRBJ2-7	ASSLRRFSSPYEQY
NA	TRBV7-2	TRBJ1-2	AITPGGPGTGYT
NA	TRBV20-1	TRBJ2-7	SAIETYEQY
NA	TRBV27	TRBJ1-5	ASSFSGASNQPQH
many	TRBV6-1	TRBJ1-5	ASSDDGEGGYQPQH
few	TRBV4-1	TRBJ1-1	ASSQHRDIDTEAF
many	TRBV7-2	TRBJ1-6	ASSLASKIRRVNSPLH
few	TRBV5-1	TRBJ1-2	ASSNSGGNYGYT
few	TRBV7-8	TRBJ2-1	ASSPDRGPRSEQF
many	TRBV7-6	TRBJ1-4	ASSLSPATNEKLF
NA	TRBV12-3/TRBV12-4	TRBJ2-3	ASKGRGRTDTQY
NA	TRBV6-1	TRBJ2-3	ASRPSRDTQY
many	TRBV19	TRBJ1-5	ASSISGVDRNQPQH
NA	TRBV6-8	TRBJ1-4	ASSYGVETEKLF
NA	TRBV7-9	TRBJ1-2	ASIHGSAGDYGYT
many	TRBV7-6	TRBJ1-2	ASSLATGDGYT
few	TRBV27	TRBJ1-5	ASGTGGFSNQPQH
NA	TRBV29-1	TRBJ2-2	SVTGTSGGPGGELF
few	TRBV7-6	TRBJ2-2	ASNPRVRNTGELF
NA	TRBV4-1	TRBJ2-7	ASSQVGGPLEQY
NA	TRBV7-9	TRBJ2-5	ASSLVVRLETWGTQY
NA	TRBV7-4	TRBJ1-2	ASSVGRWYT
few	TRBV12-3/TRBV12-4	TRBJ2-1	ASREQSNEQF
NA	TRBV27	TRBJ2-1	ASRLGVEQF